This T cell receptor beta chain was obtained from a study of blood T cell repertoires in COVID-19 (dated by TCRdb to the early 2020s). Turning to the overall study: Samples from collaborators originated in the United States, Italy and Spain and spanned both the acute and convalescent phases of COVID-19. The material from the prospective study consisted of cDNA or gDNA derived from T cells, B-cell-depleted T cells, or PBMCs. Deeply sampled blood TCRbeta repertoires from subjects exposed to, actively infected with, or recovered from COVID-19 were included in the dataset. A freely available public database, intended as a resource for researchers studying the immune response to SARS-CoV-2, is where the repertoires were released. The samples were drawn from the first 160 participants of the ongoing ImmuneRACE study and from under 1,500 subjects provided by 6 global collaborators. A de-identified subject ID, COVID-19 status, age in years and sex were almost always included in the sample metadata. Where available, HLA class I and class II types were obtained from metadata supplied by the sample provider rather than from assay-based typing. What the study reported, not specific to this receptor: How much clinical and demographic metadata was included differed by source and by participant, and the metadata was provided uncurated.

The immunoSEQ Assay, a bias-controlled multiplex PCR, was used to amplify TCRbeta CDR3 regions from genomic DNA. Processing in the source paper ran as follows. Nucleated cell counts per sample were estimated from amplification of reference gene primers within the assay. Sequence reads were collapsed and filtered to measure the absolute abundance of every unique TCRbeta CDR3 rearrangement. For each sample, productive Simpson clonality was calculated as the square root of Simpson's diversity index across productive rearrangements. Held by TCRdb, this immuneACCESS table contains in-frame sequences only and omits some clones. Under half of the omission traces to an unresolved V gene where checked; the cause of the rest is unknown. The V and J calls and clone size come from that table; D and trimming were worked out from the DNA. Across this sample there are about 260,000 clones, with 88% seen only once. In total, the top ten clones hold 9.5% to 13% of the sample.

From its cysteine to its phenylalanine, the CDR3 spans 14 amino acids. Only CDR3 DNA remains: 42 bases, in frame from the first base. Trimming costs V 1 base and J 3 bases, and their ends lie 10 bases apart. The CDR1 and CDR2 encoded by the germline V gene (reference sequence) are SGHNT and YYREEE. In Seattle, one collaborating source enrolled patients while the infection was active and tracked those patients longitudinally over the course of disease. The collaborating institutions used their own protocols to collect whole blood in K2EDTA tubes. Collaborator samples were shipped for TCRbeta analysis as frozen whole blood, isolated PBMCs, or DNA extracted from either sample type. In the case of this clone: What antigen it recognizes has not been identified. No qualities accompany the bases; no much larger clone lies one base away.

The specimen was peripheral blood. This chain joins TRBV5-4 to TRBJ1-2, with TRBD1 as a weak D call on 6 bases. This receptor was obtained from a woman between 65 and 79 years old with COVID-19, enrolled during active disease. The CDR3 protein sequence reads: CASSLLGGDYGYTF. The DNA is as follows: TGTGCCAGCAGCTTGCTAGGGGGAGACTATGGCTACACCTTC.